The rows below give T cell receptor beta chains drawn from one sample of a study of T cell responses to AZD1222 COVID-19 vaccine. The protocol was immunoSEQ multiplex PCR, while the TCRdb copy is restricted to in-frame clones and leaves out a portion. The table lists about 150,000 clones, around 90% of them singletons. The starting material was peripheral blood, obtained 28 days after the second AZD1222 dose. The receptor set was obtained from an adult who received the AZD1222 COVID-19 vaccine. Both conserved end residues are part of each CDR3. Each record gives: V gene, J gene, clone size, D gene, CDR3 DNA, CDR3 protein. The D gene is left open where the match is weak. The listing skips clone size in some rows; elsewhere it reads once, few, many or a size class.

v_gene: TRBV7-3
j_gene: TRBJ2-7
abundance: NA
d_gene: TRBD2
CDR3nt: TGTGCCAGCAGCTTAGCGGGAGGGCCCGCTGACGAGCAGTACTTC
CDR3aa: CASSLAGGPADEQYF

v_gene: TRBV20-1
j_gene: TRBJ1-2
abundance: NA
d_gene: NA
CDR3nt: TGCAGTGCTAATGGGGAGAGGGGCTACACCTTC
CDR3aa: CSANGERGYTF

v_gene: TRBV5-1
j_gene: TRBJ2-5
abundance: NA
d_gene: TRBD1
CDR3nt: TGCGCCAGCACCTCGACAGGGCAAGAGACCCAGTACTTC
CDR3aa: CASTSTGQETQYF

v_gene: TRBV3-1/TRBV3-2
j_gene: TRBJ1-4
abundance: NA
d_gene: TRBD1
CDR3nt: TGTGCCAGCAGGCTCCAGGGGGCAACTAATGAAAAACTGTTTTTT
CDR3aa: CASRLQGATNEKLFF

v_gene: TRBV5-1
j_gene: TRBJ2-3
abundance: NA
d_gene: NA
CDR3nt: TGCGCCAGCAGCTTCGATCCGGGATCCAGAGGAGATACGCAGTATTTT
CDR3aa: CASSFDPGSRGDTQYF

v_gene: TRBV30
j_gene: TRBJ2-1
abundance: NA
d_gene: NA
CDR3nt: TGTGCCTGGGCGGAGGGGTCCTACAATGAGCAGTTCTTC
CDR3aa: CAWAEGSYNEQFF

v_gene: TRBV20-1
j_gene: TRBJ1-1
abundance: NA
d_gene: TRBD1
CDR3nt: TGCAGTGCTACAAGGGGGCTGGTTGCTTTCTTT
CDR3aa: CSATRGLVAFF

v_gene: TRBV5-1
j_gene: TRBJ1-4
abundance: NA
d_gene: NA
CDR3nt: TGCGCCAGCAGCTACTCTGGGTTCAGGGGTGCAACTAATGAAAAACTGTTTTTT
CDR3aa: CASSYSGFRGATNEKLFF

v_gene: TRBV2
j_gene: TRBJ1-5
abundance: NA
d_gene: NA
CDR3nt: TGTGCCAGCAGTCGAGGGTATATGGACCCTTATCAGCCCCAGCATTTT
CDR3aa: CASSRGYMDPYQPQHF

v_gene: TRBV7-9
j_gene: TRBJ2-1
abundance: few
d_gene: NA
CDR3nt: TGTGCCAGCAGCCCCCGGGCCGTCAATGAGCAGTTCTTC
CDR3aa: CASSPRAVNEQFF

v_gene: TRBV5-4
j_gene: TRBJ1-1
abundance: NA
d_gene: TRBD1
CDR3nt: TGTGCCAGCAGCTTTAAAGGGGGCATGAACACTGAAGCTTTCTTT
CDR3aa: CASSFKGGMNTEAFF

v_gene: TRBV9
j_gene: TRBJ1-2
abundance: NA
d_gene: TRBD1
CDR3nt: TGTGCCAGCAGCGTAGAGGGGACAGCCTTCCGCTATGATGGCTACACCTTC
CDR3aa: CASSVEGTAFRYDGYTF

v_gene: TRBV10-3
j_gene: TRBJ1-1
abundance: NA
d_gene: TRBD1
CDR3nt: TGTGCCATCAGATCTGGGACAGGGGTGACTGAAGCTTTCTTT
CDR3aa: CAIRSGTGVTEAFF

v_gene: TRBV18
j_gene: TRBJ2-4
abundance: NA
d_gene: TRBD1
CDR3nt: TGTGCCAGCTCGGCGCAGGGGGTTTCCAAAAACATTCAGTACTTC
CDR3aa: CASSAQGVSKNIQYF

v_gene: TRBV7-8
j_gene: TRBJ2-2
abundance: NA
d_gene: TRBD1
CDR3nt: TGTGCCAGCAGCTTACGGACAGGGGGCGCCCCGAACACCGGGGAGCTGTTTTTT
CDR3aa: CASSLRTGGAPNTGELFF

v_gene: TRBV25-1
j_gene: TRBJ1-2
abundance: NA
d_gene: NA
CDR3nt: TGTGCCAGCAGTGGGGCCAGGTGGGACTCGGCAGGCTACACCTTC
CDR3aa: CASSGARWDSAGYTF

v_gene: TRBV5-1
j_gene: TRBJ2-1
abundance: NA
d_gene: TRBD2
CDR3nt: TGCGCCAGCCGAAGCGGGACCTACAATGAGCAGTTCTTC
CDR3aa: CASRSGTYNEQFF

v_gene: TRBV30
j_gene: TRBJ2-4
abundance: NA
d_gene: TRBD1
CDR3nt: TGTGCCTGGAGCTTTCAGGGGGCGAACATTCAGTACTTC
CDR3aa: CAWSFQGANIQYF

v_gene: TRBV7-9
j_gene: TRBJ1-1
abundance: NA
d_gene: NA
CDR3nt: TGTGCCAGCAGCAGCCAGAGTGGGGGTAACACTGAAGCTTTCTTT
CDR3aa: CASSSQSGGNTEAFF

v_gene: TRBV5-5
j_gene: TRBJ1-5
abundance: NA
d_gene: TRBD1
CDR3nt: TGTGCCAGCAGCTTCACAGGGGGCGAGCAGCCCCAGCATTTT
CDR3aa: CASSFTGGEQPQHF

v_gene: TRBV12-3/TRBV12-4
j_gene: TRBJ2-7
abundance: NA
d_gene: NA
CDR3nt: TGTGCCTCCCGGGGACCGCTCAGAGTCGAGCAGTACTTC
CDR3aa: CASRGPLRVEQYF

v_gene: TRBV11-1
j_gene: TRBJ2-5
abundance: NA
d_gene: TRBD1
CDR3nt: TGTGCCAGCCAGGGGGCGCGATCCCCGGAGACCCAGTACTTC
CDR3aa: CASQGARSPETQYF

v_gene: TRBV11-2
j_gene: TRBJ1-3
abundance: NA
d_gene: NA
CDR3nt: TGTGCCAGCAGCTTAGATCGACCACAGACTGGAAACACCATATATTTT
CDR3aa: CASSLDRPQTGNTIYF

v_gene: TRBV9
j_gene: TRBJ1-1
abundance: NA
d_gene: NA
CDR3nt: TGTGCCAGCAGCGTCAGCAGGGGGAACACTGAAGCTTTCTTT
CDR3aa: CASSVSRGNTEAFF

v_gene: TRBV7-9
j_gene: TRBJ1-4
abundance: NA
d_gene: NA
CDR3nt: TGTGCCAGCAGCTTAGCGGCGCAGACTAATGAAAAACTGTTTTTT
CDR3aa: CASSLAAQTNEKLFF

v_gene: TRBV27
j_gene: TRBJ1-4
abundance: NA
d_gene: TRBD1
CDR3nt: TGTGCCAGCAGTCGGACAGGGCGGGGTAATGAAAAACTGTTTTTT
CDR3aa: CASSRTGRGNEKLFF

v_gene: TRBV9
j_gene: TRBJ2-7
abundance: NA
d_gene: TRBD1
CDR3nt: TGTGCCAGCAGCACCCAGCCGACAGGGATCGAGCAGTACTTC
CDR3aa: CASSTQPTGIEQYF

v_gene: TRBV27
j_gene: TRBJ2-1
abundance: NA
d_gene: NA
CDR3nt: TGTGCCAGCAGAAAAGGGACCTCTTCTGCCTACAATGAGCAGTTCTTC
CDR3aa: CASRKGTSSAYNEQFF

v_gene: TRBV6-5
j_gene: TRBJ1-1
abundance: NA
d_gene: NA
CDR3nt: TGTGCCAGCAATCTGGGACAGAACACTGAAGCTTTCTTT
CDR3aa: CASNLGQNTEAFF

v_gene: TRBV2
j_gene: TRBJ1-1
abundance: NA
d_gene: NA
CDR3nt: TGTGCCAGCAGCTACCGACGCACTGAAGCTTTCTTT
CDR3aa: CASSYRRTEAFF

v_gene: TRBV13
j_gene: TRBJ2-7
abundance: NA
d_gene: TRBD2
CDR3nt: TGTGCCAGCAGCTTAACTAGCGGAACCTACGAGCAGTACTTC
CDR3aa: CASSLTSGTYEQYF

v_gene: TRBV7-3
j_gene: TRBJ2-1
abundance: NA
d_gene: NA
CDR3nt: TGTGCCAGCAGCTACCCCCCGGGTGAGCAGTTCTTC
CDR3aa: CASSYPPGEQFF